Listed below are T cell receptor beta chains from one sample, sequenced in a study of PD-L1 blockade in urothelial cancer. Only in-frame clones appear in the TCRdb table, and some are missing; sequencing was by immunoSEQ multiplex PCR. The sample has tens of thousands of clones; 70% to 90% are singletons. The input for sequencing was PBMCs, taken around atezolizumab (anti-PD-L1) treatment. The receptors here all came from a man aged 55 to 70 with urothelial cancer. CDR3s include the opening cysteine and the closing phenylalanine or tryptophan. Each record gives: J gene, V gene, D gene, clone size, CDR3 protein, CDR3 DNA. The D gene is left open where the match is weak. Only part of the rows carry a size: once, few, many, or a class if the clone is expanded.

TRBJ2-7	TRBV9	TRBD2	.	CASSGPGRGQYF	TGTGCCAGCAGCGGCCCCGGGAGGGGGCAGTACTTC
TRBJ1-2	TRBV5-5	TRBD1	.	CASSSGTAVQHPGGYTF	TGTGCCAGCAGCTCCGGGACAGCCGTACAACACCCAGGTGGCTACACCTTC
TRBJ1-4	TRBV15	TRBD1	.	CATSRSMDRGDEKLFF	TGTGCCACCAGCAGATCCATGGACAGGGGGGATGAAAAACTGTTTTTT
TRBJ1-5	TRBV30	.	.	CAWSEDSRSQPQHF	TGTGCCTGGAGTGAGGACAGTCGGAGTCAGCCCCAGCATTTT
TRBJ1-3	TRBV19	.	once	CASSSITAASGNTIYF	TGTGCCAGTAGTTCCATCACAGCTGCTTCTGGAAACACCATATATTTT
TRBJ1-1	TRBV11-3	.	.	CASSPRQALNTEAFF	TGTGCCAGCAGCCCACGACAGGCATTGAACACTGAAGCTTTCTTT
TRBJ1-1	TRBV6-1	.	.	CASRDNMNTEAFF	TGTGCCAGCAGAGACAACATGAACACTGAAGCTTTCTTT
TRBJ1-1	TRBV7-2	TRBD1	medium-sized	CASRDRDRENTEAFF	TGTGCCAGCAGGGACCGGGACAGGGAAAACACTGAAGCTTTCTTT
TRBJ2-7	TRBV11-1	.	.	CASSRQGIYEQYF	TGTGCCAGCAGCCGGCAGGGGATATACGAGCAGTACTTC
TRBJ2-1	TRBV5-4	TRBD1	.	CASSFPGGNEQFF	TGTGCCAGCAGCTTTCCAGGGGGCAATGAGCAGTTCTTC
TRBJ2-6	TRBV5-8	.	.	CASSLRGSGANVLTF	TGTGCCAGCAGCTTAAGGGGCTCTGGGGCCAACGTCCTGACTTTC